These 27 T cell receptor beta chains were sequenced from one sample in a study of OX40 agonist ivuxolimab in advanced cancers. Libraries were made using the immunoSEQ multiplex PCR assay. This is the immuneACCESS table as TCRdb keeps it, with only in-frame sequences that have V and J called. A part of the clones is gone; compared with another copy, unresolved V genes explain less than half, and the rest is unexplained. This sample is represented by about 59,000 clones; roughly 85% of them were singletons. The top ten clonotypes cover around 0.52% of the sample. Sequenced here: CD4+ or CD8+ T cells sorted from blood, sampled in a trial of the OX40 agonist ivuxolimab. All receptors come from an adult with an advanced solid tumor such as melanoma, head and neck, liver or kidney cancer.

This clone was seen just once. The chain recombines TRBV27 with TRBJ2-5; tentatively, D is TRBD2 (5 bases). The V and J ends lost 6 bases and 2 bases respectively, with 16 bases between them. Looked up from germline, CDR1 is MNHEY and CDR2 is SMNVEV (reference sequence). This CDR3 spans 15 amino acids. The CDR3, as DNA: TGTGCCAGCAGCCCGCTAGGACTGATTCAAGAGACCCAGTACTTC. Residues: CASSPLGLIQETQYF.

For the CDR3, the DNA is TGTGCCAGTAGAGTTACAAACTCTGGAAACACCATATATTTT. As protein: CASRVTNSGNTIYF. This sequence joins TRBV19 and TRBJ1-3, with D unclear. With 6 bases removed from V and 0 bases from J, the gap between germline ends came to 9 bases. Germline V gene data show CDR1 as LNHDA and CDR2 as SQIVND (reference sequence). The CDR3 is 14 residues long.

The chain is built from TRBV29-1 and TRBJ2-2; weak D call: TRBD2 (5 bases). The CDR3 runs 12 residues. The germline V gene encodes CDR1 SQVTM and CDR2 ANQGSEA. Trimming cost V 6 bases and J 6 bases, with 11 bases left between them. The CDR3 nucleotides are TGCAGCGTACGGGGTTTCTCCGGGGAGCTGTTTTTT. This translates into CSVRGFSGELFF.

This chain connects TRBV19 to TRBJ2-7; 9 nucleotides line up with TRBD1. Germline assignment: CDR1 LNHDA and CDR2 SQIVND (reference sequence). J lost 7 bases, V lost 6 bases, and 19 bases had no gene match. The CDR3 is made up of 17 amino acids. The CDR3 DNA sequence: TGTGCCAGTAGGGACAGGGGACCTCAATGGGAGATGGGGGAGCAGTACTTC. This codes for CASRDRGPQWEMGEQYF. Variable domain in full (rest from reference TRBV19 and TRBJ2-7): DGGITQSPKYLFRKEGQNVTLSCEQNLNHDAMYWYRQDPGQGLRLIYYSQIVNDFQKGDIAEGYSVSREKKESFPLTVTSAQKNPTAFYLCASRDRGPQWEMGEQYFGPGTRLTVT.

The chain uses TRBV10-3 and TRBJ1-3; TRBD1 aligns across 9 bases. The trim removed 3 bases at V and 4 bases at J, leaving 4 bases unmatched. From germline, CDR1 is ENHRY and CDR2 SYGVKD. CDR3 length equals 15 residues. The CDR3 region has the DNA TGTGCCATCAGTGAAACAGGGGGCTCAGGAAACACCATATATTTT. It is translated as CAISETGGSGNTIYF.

CDR3 region: CASSLSTGSNEQFF. CDR3 bases: TGTGCCAGCAGCTTAAGTACGGGTAGTAATGAGCAGTTCTTC. The chain carries TRBV7-2 and TRBJ2-1; no firm D call. CDR3 length: 14 amino acids. V dropped 2 bases and J dropped 7 bases, with 12 bases sitting between them. CDR1 and CDR2 (germline): SGHTA, FQGNSA.

The chain has TRBV19 and TRBJ1-5; D may be TRBD1 (6 bases). This CDR3 has 15 residues. Per the germline V gene, CDR1 is LNHDA and CDR2 is SQIVND (reference sequence). Trimming removed 4 bases at V and 6 bases at J, with 16 bases between. In DNA form, the CDR3 reads TGTGCCAGTAGTACCAACAGGGAGCGCGGTCAGCCCCAGCATTTT. Protein product: CASSTNRERGQPQHF.

The chain couples TRBV5-4 to TRBJ2-5; perhaps TRBD2 as D (5 bases). The V end was cut by 4 bases, the J end by 7 bases, with 14 bases between. Germline CDR1 SGHNT, CDR2 YYREEE (reference sequence). The CDR3 has 13 amino acids. CDR3 residues: CASSPADFRTQYF. The CDR3, as DNA: TGTGCCAGCAGCCCCGCGGACTTCAGGACCCAGTACTTC.

The rearrangement uses TRBV5-4 and TRBJ1-5; D is unresolved. The V end lost 1 base, the J end lost 4 bases, and 18 bases lay between the germline ends. CDR1 and CDR2 from the germline V gene are SGHNT and YYREEE (reference sequence). The CDR3 consists of 17 residues. The DNA for the CDR3 is TGTGCCAGCAGCTTGTGCGTGACATTGCTTCTAAATCAGCCCCAGCATTTT. As protein: CASSLCVTLLLNQPQHF.

This clone was counted once. This chain links TRBV19 with TRBJ1-5; the D is unclear. This CDR3 has 15 amino acids. V dropped 3 bases and J dropped 7 bases, with 16 bases sitting between them. Germline CDR1 and CDR2: LNHDA and SQIVND (reference sequence). CDR3 DNA: TGTGCCAGTAGTATTCAGTCCACGGCCGGCCAGCCCCAGCATTTT. Protein sequence: CASSIQSTAGQPQHF. The full variable domain, in which reference TRBV19 and TRBJ1-5 provide the parts outside the CDR3, is DGGITQSPKYLFRKEGQNVTLSCEQNLNHDAMYWYRQDPGQGLRLIYYSQIVNDFQKGDIAEGYSVSREKKESFPLTVTSAQKNPTAFYLCASSIQSTAGQPQHFGDGTRLSIL.

This clone was observed once. The chain combines TRBV27 with TRBJ2-1; 9 bases match TRBD2. Trimming removed 3 bases from V and 7 bases from J; junction bases left unmatched: 16. The germline V gene has CDR1 MNHEY and CDR2 SMNVEV (reference sequence). The CDR3 covers 18 residues. CDR3 DNA: TGTGCCAGCAGTTTGACTAGCGGTCCCTTTCCCCAAGGTAATGAGCAGTTCTTC. Amino acid sequence: CASSLTSGPFPQGNEQFF.

The chain is built from TRBV5-5 and TRBJ2-3; 9 bases align to TRBD1. Losses at the gene ends were 3 bases for V and 4 bases for J; bases not matched to a gene: 9. Germline V gene lookup returns CDR1 SGHKS and CDR2 YYEKEE (reference sequence). The CDR3 contains 16 residues. CDR3 DNA: TGTGCCAGCAGCTCTGGCCGGGACAGGGACTCAGATACGCAGTATTTT. It translates to CASSSGRDRDSDTQYF.

The chain uses TRBV5-1 and TRBJ2-2; D is possibly TRBD2 (6 bases). Trimming shortened V by 4 bases and J by 0 bases, and 13 bases separated the two germline ends. The CDR3 runs 16 residues. In germline, CDR1 is SGHRS, CDR2 YFSETQ. CDR3 DNA: TGCGCCAGCAGCGATGGGACTTTAGCGAACACCGGGGAGCTGTTTTTT. Protein sequence: CASSDGTLANTGELFF.

CDR3: CASSTIGARQPQHF. The CDR3 DNA is TGTGCCAGCTCTACCATCGGGGCGAGACAGCCCCAGCATTTT. The chain uses TRBV18 and TRBJ1-5; D is perhaps TRBD1 (5 bases). V was trimmed by 6 bases and J by 7 bases, leaving 16 bases between them. From germline, CDR1 is KGHSH and CDR2 LQKENI. The CDR3 spans 14 residues.

This clone was seen a handful of times. This chain links TRBV5-4 with TRBJ1-3; D may be TRBD1 (5 bases). Per germline, CDR1 SGHNT and CDR2 YYREEE (reference sequence). Trimming cost V 1 base and J 0 bases, with 8 bases left between them. The CDR3 consists of 15 residues. CDR3 region: CASSLSGPSGNTIYF. CDR3 DNA sequence: TGTGCCAGCAGCTTGTCAGGGCCCTCTGGAAACACCATATATTTT.

This clone came up a few times. The chain uses TRBV27 and TRBJ2-3; 9 positions agree with TRBD2. The CDR3 is made up of 17 amino acids. Germline CDR1 is MNHEY and CDR2 is SMNVEV (reference sequence). The V gene end was trimmed by 2 bases and the J gene end by 3 bases; junction bases not matched to a gene: 9. The CDR3 reads CASSLDSGSSETDTQYF. The CDR3 DNA sequence: TGTGCCAGCAGTTTAGATAGCGGGAGTTCGGAGACAGATACGCAGTATTTT.

V and J are TRBV6-1 and TRBJ1-2; 8 bases agree with TRBD1. The CDR3 length is 13 residues. V lost 3 bases, J lost 9 bases, and 6 bases stayed unmatched. CDR1 is MNHNS, CDR2 SASEGT, per germline. The chain's CDR3 is CASSEGTGVSYTF. The CDR3 nucleotides read TGTGCCAGCAGTGAGGGGACAGGCGTAAGCTACACCTTC.

This clone was picked up one time. This rearrangement joins TRBV11-3 to TRBJ1-5, with D unclear. Trimming shortened V by 5 bases and J by 7 bases, and 12 bases separated the two germline ends. The germline V gene has CDR1 SGHNT and CDR2 YENEEA. The CDR3 contains 13 residues. For the CDR3, the DNA is TGTGCCAGCAGCGCCGACCCCAACCAGCCCCAGCATTTT. This sequence encodes CASSADPNQPQHF.

The J gene is TRBJ2-3, the V gene TRBV6-1; 11 bases line up with TRBD2. CDR1 and CDR2 (germline): MNHNS, SASEGT. J was trimmed by 6 bases and V by 4 bases; bases with no gene match: 6. The CDR3 covers 15 residues. The CDR3 coding sequence is TGTGCCAGCAGTGTTAGCGGGAGGGCCGGGGATACGCAGTATTTT. Encoded protein: CASSVSGRAGDTQYF.

The chain combines TRBV7-9 with TRBJ2-3, with D hard to call. V gave up 3 bases and J gave up 6 bases, with 4 bases separating them. Germline loops: CDR1 SEHNR, CDR2 FQNEAQ (reference sequence). The length of the CDR3 is 11 residues. In nucleotides, the CDR3 is TGTGCCAGCAGCTTTCCCGATACGCAGTATTTT. It specifies CASSFPDTQYF.

The gene calls are TRBV18 and TRBJ1-3; no reliable D call. CDR3 length: 15 residues. The germline gives CDR1 KGHSH, CDR2 LQKENI. V was clipped by 2 bases and J by 4 bases, with 12 bases between them. This CDR3 reads CASSPGVPRGNTIYF. The CDR3, as DNA: TGTGCCAGCTCACCAGGGGTGCCGAGGGGAAACACCATATATTTT. Together with reference TRBV18 and TRBJ1-3, the CDR3 gives the full variable domain: NAGVMQNPRHLVRRRGQEARLRCSPMKGHSHVYWYRQLPEEGLKFMVYLQKENIIDESGMPKERFSAEFPKEGPSILRIQQVVRGDSAAYFCASSPGVPRGNTIYFGEGSWLTVV.

This clone was seen only once. CDR3 protein: CASSSDRRYGYTF. Here the CDR3 DNA reads TGTGCCAGCAGTTCGGACAGACGCTATGGCTACACCTTC. The rearrangement links TRBV6-5 to TRBJ1-2; D is possibly TRBD1 (6 bases). The CDR3 sequence is 13 residues long. CDR1 is MNHEY and CDR2 is SVGAGI in the germline V gene. Trimming removed 4 bases at V and 4 bases at J, with 10 bases between.

The chain carries TRBV11-2 and TRBJ2-2, with 10 bases aligning to TRBD2. Germline V gene lookup returns CDR1 SGHAT and CDR2 FQNNGV. CDR3 length equals 16 residues. The V gene end was trimmed by 1 base and the J gene end by 6 bases; junction bases not matched to a gene: 5. The CDR3 DNA reads TGTGCCAGCAGCTTAGGGTTAGCGGGAGGCCCCGGGGAGCTGTTTTTT. The encoded protein is CASSLGLAGGPGELFF.

This rearrangement joins TRBV19 to TRBJ1-5, with D unclear. This CDR3 is 13 amino acids long. Germline V gene lookup returns CDR1 LNHDA and CDR2 SQIVND (reference sequence). Trimming left V 10 bases short and J 1 base short, with 11 bases between. The CDR3 DNA is TGTGCCACTCAGACGTCCAGCAATCAGCCCCAGCATTTT. Translating it yields CATQTSSNQPQHF.

Only a few counts were recorded for this clone. The V and J genes are TRBV5-4 and TRBJ2-1; 8 bases align to TRBD1. V was pared by 3 bases and J by 9 bases, with 5 bases of the junction left unmatched. The CDR3 has 13 amino acids. Germline CDR1 is SGHNT and CDR2 is YYREEE (reference sequence). The CDR3 here is CASSYSGGSEQFF. In DNA, the CDR3 is TGTGCCAGCAGCTATTCAGGGGGCAGTGAGCAGTTCTTC.

This clone was seen just once. The genes are TRBV29-1 and TRBJ2-7; TRBD2 matches at 12 bases. V lost 4 bases and J lost 7; bases outside the gene matches: 5. The CDR3 is 13 residues long. Germline V lookup: CDR1 SQVTM, CDR2 ANQGSEA. Written as DNA, the CDR3 is TGCAGCGTTGTAAGGCTAGCGGGGGGGGAGCAGTACTTC. Translation gives CSVVRLAGGEQYF.

The chain has TRBV6-6 and TRBJ2-7; TRBD2 agrees at 7 bases. The V segment lost 2 bases and the J segment 3 bases; nucleotides outside the gene matches: 7. This CDR3 region has 15 residues. The germline V gene has CDR1 MNHNY and CDR2 SVGAGI (reference sequence). The DNA of the CDR3 is TGTGCCAGCAGTTACCCTGCGGGGGTTGGCTACGAGCAGTACTTC. Its translation: CASSYPAGVGYEQYF.